Below are 17 T cell receptor beta chains sequenced from a single sample in a study of early T cells in non-severe SARS-CoV-2 infection. Each CDR3 protein gets one entry after TCRdb re-called the 5' RACE reads with MiXCR. Of under 70,000 distinct CDR3 sequences listed, about 9.9% are singletons. Specimen: whole blood. The receptor source for this set is an adult who was a healthcare worker with PCR-confirmed SARS-CoV-2 infection or an uninfected control (not recorded which).

This clonotype was recorded at least ten times. The chain uses TRBV5-1 and TRBJ2-3, with D possibly being TRBD1 or TRBD2 (5 bases each). Trimming cost V 4 bases and J 3 bases, with 18 bases left between them. The CDR3 consists of 16 residues. Germline values: CDR1 SGHRS, CDR2 YFSETQ. The CDR3 loop is CASSPGPPRATDTQYF. Here the CDR3 DNA reads TGCGCCAGCAGCCCGGGACCGCCGAGGGCGACAGATACGCAGTATTTT.

This clonotype occurred many times. This chain uses TRBV7-6 with TRBJ1-3; TRBD1 is a possible D gene (5 bases). Between the trimmed V and J ends, which lost 1 base and 0 bases, there was a span of 16 bases. Germline V CDR1 and CDR2: SGHVS, FNYEAQ. This CDR3 is 18 amino acids long. The CDR3 sequence is CASSLGINQGASGNTIYF. CDR3 DNA sequence: TGTGCCAGCAGCTTAGGGATAAATCAGGGAGCCTCTGGAAACACCATATATTTT.

This rearrangement joins TRBV7-8 to TRBJ1-6, with 7 bases fitting TRBD1. V trimming: 1 base; J trimming: 10 bases; junction bases outside the gene matches: 7. The CDR3 is 15 residues long. Germline V gives CDR1 SGHVS, CDR2 FQNEAQ. The CDR3 DNA is TGTGCCAGCAGCTTAGGAGTACGGGACAGCTCACCCCTCCACTTT. Protein sequence: CASSLGVRDSSPLHF. The complete variable domain, with remaining parts taken from reference TRBV7-8 and TRBJ1-6, reads GAGVSQSPRYKVAKRGQDVALRCDPISGHVSLFWYQQALGQGPEFLTYFQNEAQLDKSGLPSDRFFAERPEGSVSTLKIQRTQQEDSAVYLCASSLGVRDSSPLHFGNGTRLTVT.

This clonotype was observed many times. This chain joins TRBV11-2 and TRBJ2-7; D is unresolved. Germline V CDR1 and CDR2: SGHAT, FQNNGV. Trimming removed 0 bases at V and 7 bases at J, with 10 bases between. The CDR3 runs 13 residues. The CDR3 DNA sequence: TGTGCCAGCAGCTTAGATCCGAATGGGGAGCAGTACTTC. The encoded protein is CASSLDPNGEQYF.

This clonotype was found a few times. V is TRBV7-6 and J is TRBJ2-1; weak D call: TRBD2 (5 bases). Per germline, CDR1 SGHVS and CDR2 FNYEAQ. There are 12 residues in the CDR3. Trimming cost V 5 bases and J 8 bases, with 10 bases left between them. The CDR3 protein is CASSAAEDEQFF. The CDR3 bases are TGTGCCAGCAGCGCTGCGGAGGATGAGCAGTTCTTC.

The genes are TRBV7-9 and TRBJ2-7; 8 nucleotides match TRBD1. The V gene end was trimmed by 5 bases and the J gene end by 7 bases; junction bases not matched to a gene: 10. Per the germline V gene, CDR1 is SEHNR and CDR2 is FQNEAQ (reference sequence). The CDR3 is 14 residues long. In DNA form, the CDR3 reads TGTGCCAGCAGCCCAGGACAGGGATTTGTAGAGCAGTACTTC. The encoded protein is CASSPGQGFVEQYF.

This clonotype was observed many times. The chain combines TRBV18 with TRBJ2-5; D gene uncertain. CDR1 KGHSH and CDR2 LQKENI come from the germline V gene. Deletions cut 9 bases from V and 2 bases from J, with 13 bases between. The CDR3 loop spans 13 amino acids. The CDR3 coding sequence is TGTGCCAGTTCAGAGACTCTTCAAGAGACCCAGTACTTC. As protein: CASSETLQETQYF.

This clonotype was found many times. The chain carries TRBV7-3 and TRBJ2-7; D perhaps matches TRBD2 (6 bases). The CDR3 totals 16 residues. V was cut by 1 base and J by 3 bases, with 16 bases left in between. Per the germline V gene, CDR1 is SGHTA and CDR2 is FQGTGA. This CDR3 is CASSLSSVAGNYEQYF. Here the CDR3 DNA reads TGTGCCAGCAGCTTAAGCAGCGTGGCGGGAAACTACGAGCAGTACTTC.

The gene calls are TRBV7-9 and TRBJ2-3; 7 nucleotides line up with TRBD1. Trimming at V came to 4 bases and at J to 7 bases, leaving 11 bases not matched to a gene. The germline V gene has CDR1 SEHNR and CDR2 FQNEAQ (reference sequence). The CDR3 spans 15 residues. The CDR3: CASSYGDSTGNTQYF. For the CDR3, the DNA is TGTGCCAGCAGCTACGGGGACAGTACGGGAAATACGCAGTATTTT. The full variable domain, completed using reference TRBV7-9 and TRBJ2-3, is DTGVSQNPRHKITKRGQNVTFRCDPISEHNRLYWYRQTLGQGPEFLTYFQNEAQLEKSRLLSDRFSAERPKGSFSTLEIQRTEQGDSAMYLCASSYGDSTGNTQYFGPGTRLTVL.

This clonotype occurred many times. The chain couples TRBV7-2 to TRBJ1-4, with 9 bases that match TRBD1. This CDR3 comprises 14 residues. Trimming cost V 8 bases and J 7 bases; bases outside gene matches: 8. Germline V lookup: CDR1 SGHTA, CDR2 FQGNSA. CDR3 residues: CASGFRDRVEKLFF. CDR3 nucleotide sequence: TGTGCCAGCGGTTTCCGGGACAGGGTTGAAAAACTGTTTTTT.

In this sample, this clonotype turned up many times. This chain uses TRBV12-3 or TRBV12-4 with TRBJ2-7; 7 positions match TRBD1. Trimming cost V 4 bases and J 2 bases; bases outside gene matches: 11. This CDR3 contains 16 residues. The CDR3 nucleotides read TGTGCCAGCAGTTCCATACAGGGGAAGGGGACCTACGAGCAGTACTTC. Its translation: CASSSIQGKGTYEQYF.

This clonotype was found a few times. V is TRBV29-1 and J is TRBJ2-5, with 8 bases aligning to TRBD1. Germline V CDR1 and CDR2: SQVTM, ANQGSEA. CDR3 length: 13 amino acids. V gave up 4 bases and J gave up 1 base; unmatched junction bases: 2. In nucleotides, the CDR3 is TGCAGCGTTGGAACAGGGGGCCAAGAGACCCAGTACTTC. Protein product: CSVGTGGQETQYF.

This clonotype was detected ten times or more. This rearrangement joins TRBV10-2 to TRBJ2-5, with unresolved D. V lost 10 bases, J lost 2 bases, and 14 bases lay in between. Germline V lookup: CDR1 WSHSY, CDR2 SAAADI. This CDR3 is built from 13 residues. The CDR3 spells CATSRHLQETQYF. In DNA, the CDR3 is TGCGCCACTTCAAGACATCTACAAGAGACCCAGTACTTC.

V usage is TRBV29-1 and J usage is TRBJ2-3; D gene ambiguous. The CDR3 sequence is 10 residues long. Trimming removed 4 bases from V and 6 bases from J, with 5 bases in between. Per the germline V gene, CDR1 is SQVTM and CDR2 is ANQGSEA. In DNA form, the CDR3 reads TGCAGCGTTGGCTACGATACGCAGTATTTT. It codes for CSVGYDTQYF.

This clonotype was counted between two and nine times. The chain carries TRBV9 and TRBJ2-2; possibly TRBD1 or TRBD2 for D (6 bases each). Trimming removed 0 bases from V and 3 bases from J, with 15 bases in between. Germline lookup yields CDR1 SGDLS and CDR2 YYNGEE. This CDR3 is built from 17 residues. CDR3 bases: TGTGCCAGCAGCGTAGCGCGGGACACACGCGACACCGGGGAGCTGTTTTTT. It translates to CASSVARDTRDTGELFF.

The chain links TRBV19 to TRBJ1-4, with 7 bases that match TRBD1. Per germline, CDR1 LNHDA and CDR2 SQIVND (reference sequence). The trim removed 5 bases at V and 5 bases at J, leaving 8 bases unmatched. The CDR3 extends over 15 amino acids. The CDR3 nucleotides are TGTGCCAGTAGTTCCGGACAGGCGAGAAATGAAAAACTGTTTTTT. Encoded protein: CASSSGQARNEKLFF.

This clonotype was found many times. The chain links TRBV2 to TRBJ2-7; 8 bases fit TRBD1. The CDR3 spans 13 residues. Germline V lookup: CDR1 SNHLY, CDR2 FYNNEI. The V segment lost 7 bases and the J segment 5 bases; nucleotides outside the gene matches: 7. The CDR3 DNA is TGTGCCAGCATCCCGGCCAGGGGGCACGAGCAGTACTTC. Its translation: CASIPARGHEQYF.